A single count supports the clone carrying this TCR beta chain. Its cognate antigen is unknown. Mouse gene names apply. Sequencing ends 1 residue short of the CDR3 end; the germline J gene provides the rest. As to time point: mouse harvest day 7 after allogeneic transplant. Mouse grafts combined 10^7 T-cell-depleted bone marrow cells with 10^6 splenic CD5+ T cells. TCRbeta CDR3 was sequenced at survey depth with template counts. Here immunoSEQ multiplex PCR was the method, and the copy in TCRdb shows in-frame clones only, minus some. This repertoire shows 6,500 to 10,000 clones, around 42% found once; its top ten account for roughly 8.4%. The sample comes from a study of tissue T cells after allogeneic stem cell transplantation. Study findings and constraints: Anatomically similar tissues had similar TCR repertoires within each patient. Alloreactivity or antigen specificity of tissue TCRs was not determined; some clones might be host cells. The patient cohort was small and clinically heterogeneous, with limited sampling depth.

CDR3 length: 15 amino acids. The germline V gene has CDR1 KGHPV and CDR2 FQNQEV (reference sequence). V lost 6 bases and J lost 3; bases outside the gene matches: 6. The TCR sequence derives from a female BALB/c mouse given C57BL/6 T cells with graft-versus-host disease after an allogeneic hematopoietic cell transplant. Input material: gut tissue. J is TRBJ1-5 and V is TRBV26, with 9 bases that match TRBD1. CDR3 DNA (partial): TGTGCCAGCAGCCGGACAGGGGAGAGCAACCAGGCTCCGCTT. Translation gives CASSRTGESNQAPL. The full CDR3 is CASSRTGESNQAPLF.